This T cell receptor (beta chain) was documented in a study of shared clonotypes between healthy human individuals. About this clone: Its antigen is unknown. Other DNA variants within this sample encode the same CDR3.

CDR3 length: 13 residues. In germline, CDR1 is SGHTA, CDR2 FQGNSA. Trimming took 1 base from V and 2 from J, leaving 3 bases between them. Sequencing was performed with immunoSEQ multiplex PCR; in TCRdb, only in-frame clones are kept and a portion is missing. The data hold about 360,000 clones, with around 70% observed a single time. Findings and caveats of the study: Between a few donors, naive CD4 clonotypes were shared at a level of about 5%.

The sequencing sample was made of memory CD4+ T cells sorted from blood. Subset denoted: CD45RA-negative fraction. V usage is TRBV7-2 and J usage is TRBJ2-1, with unresolved D. The sequence derives from a man aged 25-45 years in good health. Written as DNA, the CDR3 is TGTGCCAGCAGCTTAGGGGCCTACAATGAGCAGTTCTTC. Translation: CASSLGAYNEQFF.